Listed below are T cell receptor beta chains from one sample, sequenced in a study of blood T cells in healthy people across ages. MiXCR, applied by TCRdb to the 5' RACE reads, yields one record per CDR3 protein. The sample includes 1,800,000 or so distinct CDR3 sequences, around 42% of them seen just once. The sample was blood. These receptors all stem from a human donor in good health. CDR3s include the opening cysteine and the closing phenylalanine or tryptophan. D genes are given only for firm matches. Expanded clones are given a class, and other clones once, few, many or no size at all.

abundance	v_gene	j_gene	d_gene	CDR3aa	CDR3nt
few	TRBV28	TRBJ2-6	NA	CASSQWPTGANVLTF	TGTGCCAGCAGTCAATGGCCTACTGGGGCCAACGTCCTGACTTTC
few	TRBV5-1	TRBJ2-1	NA	CASSLGQVKFF	TGCGCCAGCAGCTTGGGTCAGGTCAAGTTCTTC
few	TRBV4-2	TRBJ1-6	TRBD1	CASSQRQGGNSPLHF	TGTGCCAGCAGCCAGAGGCAGGGGGGAAATTCACCCCTCCACTTT
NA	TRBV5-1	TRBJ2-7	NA	CASSPVLSYNEQYF	TGCGCCAGCAGCCCAGTACTCTCCTACAATGAGCAGTACTTC
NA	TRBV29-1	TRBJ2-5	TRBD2	CSVDLRGAPETQYF	TGCAGCGTTGACCTGCGGGGGGCCCCAGAGACCCAGTACTTC
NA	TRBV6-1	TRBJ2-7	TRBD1	CASSELGTGYEQYF	TGTGCCAGCAGTGAGCTTGGGACAGGGTACGAGCAGTACTTC
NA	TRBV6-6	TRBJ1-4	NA	CATSYTATNEKLFF	TGTGCCACTTCTTACACCGCAACTAATGAAAAACTGTTTTTT
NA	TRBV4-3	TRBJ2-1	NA	CASSQEPDFYNEQFF	TGCGCCAGCAGCCAAGAACCGGACTTCTACAATGAGCAGTTCTTC
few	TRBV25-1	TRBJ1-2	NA	CASSAAGTEDNYGYTF	TGTGCCAGCAGTGCAGCCGGGACGGAAGATAACTATGGCTACACCTTC
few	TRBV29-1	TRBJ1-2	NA	CSVDRGGFGYTF	TGCAGCGTTGATCGTGGGGGCTTTGGCTACACCTTC
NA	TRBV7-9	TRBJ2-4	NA	CASSLAAGEIQYF	TGTGCCAGCAGCTTAGCAGCAGGGGAAATTCAGTACTTC
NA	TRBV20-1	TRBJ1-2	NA	CSARPPGGRGYGYTF	TGCAGTGCTAGACCACCTGGGGGGCGCGGCTATGGCTACACCTTC
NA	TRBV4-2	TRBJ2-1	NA	CASGQGTGVQFF	TGTGCCAGCGGCCAAGGGACCGGGGTGCAGTTCTTC
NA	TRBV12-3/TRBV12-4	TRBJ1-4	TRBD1	CASSFKGTVQTTNEKLFF	TGTGCCAGCAGTTTCAAAGGGACAGTACAAACAACTAATGAAAAACTGTTTTTT
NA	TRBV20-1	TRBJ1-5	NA	CSARADVQPQHF	TGCAGTGCTAGAGCGGACGTCCAGCCCCAGCATTTT
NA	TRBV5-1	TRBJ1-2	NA	CASSFRVPGNGYTF	TGCGCCAGCAGCTTTCGGGTCCCTGGAAATGGCTACACCTTC
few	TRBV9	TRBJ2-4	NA	CASSSDRRNIQYF	TGTGCCAGCAGCTCCGACCGGAGGAACATTCAGTACTTC
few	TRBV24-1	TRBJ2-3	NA	CATSEPSDTQYF	TGTGCCACCAGTGAACCGTCAGATACGCAGTATTTT
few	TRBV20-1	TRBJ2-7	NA	CSASESFYEQYF	TGCAGTGCTAGTGAGAGTTTCTACGAGCAGTACTTC
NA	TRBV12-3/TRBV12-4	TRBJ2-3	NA	CASSLTPVAGPDDYTQYF	TGTGCCAGCAGTTTAACCCCGGTAGCCGGGCCCGACGATTATACGCAGTATTTT
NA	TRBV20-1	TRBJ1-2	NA	CSARDSPGVVYTF	TGCAGTGCTAGAGATTCCCCTGGAGTGGTCTACACCTTC
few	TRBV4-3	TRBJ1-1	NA	CASSQVGTGSTFF	NA
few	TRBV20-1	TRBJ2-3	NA	CSARDRINPSTDTQYF	TGCAGTGCTAGAGATCGGATAAACCCTAGCACAGATACGCAGTATTTT
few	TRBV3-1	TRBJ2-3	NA	CASSRTTVWPDTQYF	TGTGCCAGCAGCCGGACCACAGTTTGGCCCGATACGCAGTATTTT
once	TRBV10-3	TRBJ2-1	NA	CAIRDLSCNEQFF	TGTGCCATCAGGGATTTGAGCTGCAATGAGCAGTTCTTC
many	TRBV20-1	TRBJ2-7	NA	CSARDMGSAFYEQYF	TGCAGTGCTAGAGATATGGGGTCAGCTTTTTACGAGCAGTACTTC
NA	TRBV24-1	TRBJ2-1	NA	CATMSSYNEQFF	TGTGCCACCATGAGCTCCTACAATGAGCAGTTCTTC
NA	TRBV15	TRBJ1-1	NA	CATSYIMNTEAFF	TGTGCCACCAGCTATATTATGAACACTGAAGCTTTCTTT
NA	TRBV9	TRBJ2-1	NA	CASSVAGSFSEQFF	TGTGCCAGCAGCGTAGCTGGAAGTTTTTCTGAGCAGTTCTTC
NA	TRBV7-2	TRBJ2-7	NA	CASSLNRYTTYEQYF	TGTGCCAGCAGCTTAAATCGGTATACCACCTACGAGCAGTACTTC
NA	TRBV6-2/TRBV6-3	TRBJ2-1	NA	CASLTSWGEQFF	TGTGCCAGCCTAACTAGCTGGGGTGAGCAGTTCTTC
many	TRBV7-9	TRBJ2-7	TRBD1	CASSPRDRGTYEQYF	TGTGCCAGCAGCCCCCGGGACAGGGGAACCTACGAGCAGTACTTC
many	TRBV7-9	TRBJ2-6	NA	CASSSTYSGANVLTF	TGTGCCAGCAGCTCGACTTACTCTGGGGCCAACGTCCTGACTTTC
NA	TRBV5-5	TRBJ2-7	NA	CASSGGPGHSYKQYF	TGTGCCAGCAGCGGTGGCCCGGGACATTCCTACAAGCAGTACTTC
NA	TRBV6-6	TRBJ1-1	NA	CASTTWADGNTEAFF	TGTGCCAGCACTACTTGGGCAGACGGAAACACTGAAGCTTTCTTT
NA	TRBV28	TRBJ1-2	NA	CASSLPRNGSFLHNYGYTF	TGTGCCAGCAGTTTACCCCGGAACGGCTCCTTCCTCCATAACTATGGCTACACCTTC